This TCR beta chain was captured by sequencing in a study of cytomegalovirus exposure and HLA in healthy donors. Looking at the study overall: Caucasian-associated ancestry cluster membership applied to under 85% of 398 genotyped donors.

Trimming took off 10 bases at V and 1 base at J, with 7 bases between the two ends. The CDR3 has 11 residues. In germline, CDR1 is MNHNS, CDR2 SASEGT. Primers included in the PCR were 60 Vbeta and 13 Jbeta primers. In the original analysis: The count from a later analysis was some 80 million unique TCR beta chains, some 11 million of them shared. Sequenced by immunoSEQ multiplex PCR; TCRdb stores in-frame clones only, minus some. V and J calls and clone size are given by that table; D and trimming were obtained from the DNA. The table lists about 190,000 clones, roughly 80% of them singletons, with roughly 2.6% in the top ten. This clone was detected only a few times. Antigen unknown. The sample carries other DNA sequences with the same CDR3. Whole-study results and caveats: TCR beta sequences reportedly predicted most subjects' HLA-A and HLA-B alleles accurately.

The clonotype was recovered from a woman between 45 and 60 years old in good health and CMV-seropositive. This chain joins TRBV6-1 and TRBJ1-1; D is ambiguous. Sequenced material: PBMCs. CDR3 DNA: TGTGCCACCGCGAGGAACACTGAAGCTTTCTTT. Its protein is CATARNTEAFF.